This T cell receptor beta chain was identified during a study of blood T cells in healthy people across ages. Study-wide findings and caveats: Diversity was estimated from one million T cells, and these estimates were considered underestimates. The lack of PBMC sorting stopped any conclusive naive versus antigen-experienced comparison.

Per sample, a minimum of 6.5 million PBMCs were isolated. Using a J-beta primer mix together with a sample-barcoded 5' primer, a second PCR was run for roughly 7 to 11 cycles. The template-switch adaptor was a 5' adaptor with 12 random nucleotides. It tagged each cDNA molecule. One entry per CDR3 protein, called by TCRdb with MiXCR from the 5' RACE reads. The data show roughly 2 million distinct CDR3 sequences, about 50% seen once. Details on this clonotype: Its matching antigen is unknown.

The sequence derives from a woman in her thirties or forties in good health. What was sequenced was blood.

CDR3 amino acids: CASSLPGVGYEQYF. The DNA for the CDR3 is TGTGCCAGCAGCTTACCAGGGGTGGGCTACGAGCAGTACTTC. This chain joins TRBV7-9 and TRBJ2-7, with D maybe TRBD1 (6 bases). Germline V CDR1 and CDR2: SEHNR, FQNEAQ (reference sequence). The germline V and J ends were trimmed by 2 bases and 3 bases, with 11 bases remaining between them. CDR3 length: 14 amino acids.